The 29 T cell receptor beta chains presented below share a single source sample, sequenced in a study of T cell repertoires in cytomegalovirus infection. TCRdb processed the reads anew with MiXCR; each CDR3 protein has one entry. This sample carries under 600,000 distinct CDR3 sequences, 15% to 20% of them seen once, and the ten largest clones take around 25%. Sequenced input: CD8+ T cells from PBMCs. Every receptor here comes from a human donor in good health (CMV status not recorded). Some clones in this sample may be carry-over from other donors' samples.

The table lists this clonotype with many counts. This chain connects TRBV28 to TRBJ2-1, with 9 bases fitting TRBD2. The CDR3 spans 19 residues. Germline CDR1 is MDHEN and CDR2 is SYDVKM. Unmatched junction bases numbered 15, after V lost 4 bases and J lost 2 bases. Written as DNA, the CDR3 is TGTGCCAGCAGTTCCCCCTCCCTTAGCGGGAGAGGAACCTACAATGAGCAGTTCTTC. Its protein product is CASSSPSLSGRGTYNEQFF.

The sample holds many counts of this clonotype. The rearrangement joins TRBV7-6 to TRBJ2-5; 10 bases match TRBD2. The CDR3 runs to 18 residues. CDR1 and CDR2 (germline): SGHVS, FNYEAQ. With V trimmed by 4 bases and J by 1 base, 12 bases remained unmatched. The CDR3 spells CASSSDGLAGGLQETQYF. The CDR3 nucleotides read TGTGCCAGCAGCTCCGACGGGTTAGCGGGAGGACTCCAAGAGACCCAGTACTTC.

This clonotype occurred many times. The chain uses TRBV7-8 and TRBJ2-1; 10 nucleotides match TRBD1. CDR3 length equals 18 residues. The ends lost 5 bases at V and 2 bases at J; junction bases unmatched: 12. Germline CDR1 is SGHVS and CDR2 is FQNEAQ. The chain's CDR3 is CASSPRTGGSAAYNEQFF. CDR3 nucleotide sequence: TGTGCCAGCAGCCCCCGGACAGGGGGTAGCGCTGCCTACAATGAGCAGTTCTTC.

DNA for the CDR3: TGTGCCACCAGGCTACCGGAGTACCTCCCTAACTATGGCTACACCTTC. Translated: CATRLPEYLPNYGYTF. V usage is TRBV24-1 and J usage is TRBJ1-2; the D is unclear. This CDR3 is built from 16 residues. The V gene lost 7 bases and the J gene lost 0 bases, with 17 bases spanning the gap. Germline loops: CDR1 KGHDR, CDR2 SFDVKD.

This clonotype was seen a few times. The V call is TRBV11-2, the J call TRBJ1-1; no reliable D call. The CDR3 contains 12 residues. Germline V gene data show CDR1 as SGHAT and CDR2 as FQNNGV. Trimming pared 3 bases from V and 7 bases from J, leaving 9 bases between. CDR3 in DNA: TGTGCCAGCAGCTTCGGGGATTTTGAAGCTTTCTTT. Protein: CASSFGDFEAFF.

Many counts were recorded for this clonotype. The chain employs TRBV7-6 and TRBJ2-7; 7 bases line up with TRBD2. The V segment lost 1 base and the J segment 1 base; nucleotides outside the gene matches: 7. Per the germline V gene, CDR1 is SGHVS and CDR2 is FNYEAQ. CDR3 length equals 16 residues. In DNA, the CDR3 is TGTGCCAGCAGCTTAGATAAAACGGGAGGTTCCTACGAGCAGTACTTC. Translated, it gives CASSLDKTGGSYEQYF.

This clonotype was picked up a small number of times. The rearrangement links TRBV5-1 to TRBJ1-5, with D unresolved. V was trimmed by 4 bases and J by 9 bases, leaving 17 bases between them. CDR3 size: 14 residues. Germline CDR1 and CDR2: SGHRS and YFSETQ. The CDR3 DNA reads TGCGCCAGCAGCGAGGAGGGTCTTCTCGCGCCCCAGCATTTT. Its protein is CASSEEGLLAPQHF.

V is TRBV5-1 and J is TRBJ2-2; 7 nucleotides agree with TRBD1. The CDR3 length is 16 residues. Trimming took 0 bases from V and 0 from J; bases not matched to a gene: 2. Germline assignment: CDR1 SGHRS and CDR2 YFSETQ. The CDR3 protein is CASSLGDSPNTGELFF. The CDR3 DNA reads as TGCGCCAGCAGCTTGGGGGACAGCCCGAACACCGGGGAGCTGTTTTTT.

In this sample, this clonotype turned up many times. The rearrangement uses TRBV28 and TRBJ1-2; TRBD1 matches at 9 bases. The trim removed 2 bases at V and 0 bases at J, leaving 19 bases unmatched. The CDR3 is 21 residues long. The germline V gene has CDR1 MDHEN and CDR2 SYDVKM. CDR3 sequence: CASSLNQRTGVVSVANYGYTF. The CDR3 DNA reads as TGTGCCAGCAGTTTAAACCAGCGGACAGGGGTGGTTTCCGTAGCTAACTATGGCTACACCTTC.

This clonotype has ten or more counts. The V and J genes are TRBV12-5 and TRBJ1-2; no clear D gene. The germline CDR1 and CDR2 sequences are LGHNT and FRNRAP. The CDR3 is made up of 14 amino acids. V was cut by 4 bases and J by 6 bases, with 15 bases left in between. DNA of the CDR3: TGTGCTAGTGGTTCCGGGTCCGGGAGAGATGGCTACACCTTC. It encodes CASGSGSGRDGYTF.

The chain has TRBV19 and TRBJ2-2; 7 bases are a match to TRBD2. The CDR3 extends over 16 amino acids. V gave up 6 bases and J gave up 3 bases; unmatched junction bases: 10. The germline CDR1 and CDR2 sequences are LNHDA and SQIVND (reference sequence). The CDR3 DNA follows: TGTGCCAGTAGAACCCGGGACTACCGGGACACCGGGGAGCTGTTTTTT. Its translation is CASRTRDYRDTGELFF.

Many counts were recorded for this clonotype. The V call is TRBV7-7, the J call TRBJ2-1, with D unclear. The V gene lost 1 base and the J gene lost 15 bases, with 16 bases spanning the gap. The CDR3 has 13 amino acids. Germline V gives CDR1 SSHAT, CDR2 FNYEAQ (reference sequence). The CDR3 loop is CASSLVLGSDPFF. The CDR3 nucleotides read TGTGCCAGCAGCTTAGTCTTGGGGTCAGACCCGTTCTTC.

CDR3 residues: CASSYEGALRETQYF. CDR3 DNA: TGTGCCAGCAGCTATGAGGGGGCCCTAAGGGAGACCCAGTACTTC. This rearrangement joins TRBV5-4 to TRBJ2-5; TRBD1 agrees at 7 bases. J gave up 5 bases and V 3 bases, and 10 bases lay outside the gene matches. CDR1 is SGHNT and CDR2 is YYREEE in the germline V gene (reference sequence). The CDR3 totals 15 residues.

A remark on this clonotype: This likely comes from a read error, as the CDR3 has no conserved phenylalanine or tryptophan at its end. Because the CDR3's place on the DNA is in doubt, the DNA is left out and the CDR3 is given as listed by TCRdb. The V and J genes are TRBV5-1 and TRBJ2-1; the D call in the table, TRBD2, was not verified against the DNA. The CDR3 totals 17 residues, both ends included. Germline CDR1 and CDR2: SGHRS and YFSETQ. CDR3 sequence: CASSFGRDYIIDNEQLL.

This clonotype was counted at least ten times. The gene calls are TRBV20-1 and TRBJ2-1; 13 nucleotides match TRBD2. The V segment lost 3 bases and the J segment 0 bases; nucleotides outside the gene matches: 5. This CDR3 is 17 amino acids long. Germline V gene data show CDR1 as DFQATT and CDR2 as SNEGSKA (reference sequence). The CDR3 region has the DNA TGCAGTGCTAGCGGGACTAGCGGGATTTACTCCTACAATGAGCAGTTCTTC. Protein sequence: CSASGTSGIYSYNEQFF.

This clonotype was observed at least ten times. The chain couples TRBV12-3 or TRBV12-4 to TRBJ1-1; the D gene is possibly TRBD1 (5 bases). Trimming removed 5 bases at V and 6 bases at J, with 13 bases between. CDR3 length equals 13 residues. Here the CDR3 reads CASSIGPRAEAFF. CDR3 sequence (DNA): TGTGCCAGCAGTATTGGACCCAGGGCTGAAGCTTTCTTT.

Comments on this clonotype: The CDR3 does not end in the conserved phenylalanine or tryptophan, so this is likely a read error. The chain has TRBV27 and TRBJ2-1; 8 bases are shared with TRBD2. The CDR3 spans 15 residues. Germline CDR1 is MNHEY and CDR2 is SMNVEV (reference sequence). V lost 5 bases to trimming and J lost 8 bases; unmatched junction nucleotides: 11. The CDR3: CASSALTGGPHEQFL. The CDR3 DNA reads TGTGCCAGCAGTGCCCTTACGGGAGGGCCTCATGAGCAGTTCTTA.

The chain recombines TRBV19 with TRBJ2-7; D not certain. V was cut by 0 bases and J by 3 bases, with 18 bases left in between. CDR1 is LNHDA, CDR2 SQIVND, per germline (reference sequence). The CDR3 has 17 amino acids. The CDR3 DNA reads as TGTGCCAGTAGTATAGATCATCGTAGCCACTGGGACTACGAGCAGTACTTC. Translation: CASSIDHRSHWDYEQYF.

This clonotype was detected many times. The CDR3 nucleotides are TGTGCCAGCAGCTTTTTTACTGGGTATGCTTTCTTT. Residues: CASSFFTGYAFF. V and J are TRBV11-2 and TRBJ1-1; no reliable D call. With 3 bases removed from V and 11 bases from J, the gap between germline ends came to 13 bases. The CDR3 has 12 amino acids. CDR1 is SGHAT, CDR2 FQNNGV, per germline. Variable domain in full (rest from reference TRBV11-2 and TRBJ1-1): EAGVAQSPRYKIIEKRQSVAFWCNPISGHATLYWYQQILGQGPKLLIQFQNNGVVDDSQLPKDRFSAERLKGVDSTLKIQPAKLEDSAVYLCASSFFTGYAFFGQGTRLTVV.

This clonotype was observed a few times. The chain recombines TRBV5-6 with TRBJ1-3; D ambiguous. In germline, CDR1 is SGHDT, CDR2 YYEEEE. This CDR3 spans 16 amino acids. Trimming removed 4 bases at V and 0 bases at J, with 14 bases between. CDR3 region: CASSPIPESSGNTIYF. In DNA form, the CDR3 reads TGTGCCAGCAGCCCCATTCCCGAAAGCTCTGGAAACACCATATATTTT. The full variable domain, completed using reference TRBV5-6 and TRBJ1-3, is DAGVTQSPTHLIKTRGQQVTLRCSPKSGHDTVSWYQQALGQGPQFIFQYYEEEERQRGNFPDRFSGHQFPNYSSELNVNALLLGDSALYLCASSPIPESSGNTIYFGEGSWLTVV.

The gene calls are TRBV19 and TRBJ2-5; 11 positions match TRBD1. CDR1 LNHDA and CDR2 SQIVND come from the germline V gene (reference sequence). The CDR3 covers 16 residues. The trim removed 7 bases at V and 2 bases at J, leaving 9 bases unmatched. The CDR3 loop reads CASTSGRDRGQETQYF. For the CDR3, the DNA is TGTGCCAGTACCTCCGGGAGGGACAGGGGGCAAGAGACCCAGTACTTC.

V and J are TRBV19 and TRBJ2-1; TRBD2 is a possible D gene (7 bases). Germline-derived CDR1 and CDR2 are LNHDA and SQIVND (reference sequence). The CDR3 contains 15 residues. Trimming shortened V by 10 bases and J by 3 bases, and 19 bases separated the two germline ends. This CDR3 reads CATTGGERFYNEQFF. As DNA, the CDR3 is TGTGCCACCACGGGGGGCGAGCGGTTCTACAATGAGCAGTTCTTC.

The chain links TRBV24-1 to TRBJ2-5; TRBD2 matches 9 bases. CDR3 length: 17 residues. Trimming took 4 bases from V and 0 from J; bases not matched to a gene: 8. Germline assignment: CDR1 KGHDR and CDR2 SFDVKD. The CDR3 coding sequence is TGTGCCACCAGTGACCCCAGACTAGCGGAGTACCAAGAGACCCAGTACTTC. Translating gives CATSDPRLAEYQETQYF.

The rearrangement uses TRBV27 and TRBJ2-7, with D perhaps TRBD2 (5 bases). Germline loops: CDR1 MNHEY, CDR2 SMNVEV (reference sequence). Trimming pared 7 bases from V and 5 bases from J, leaving 12 bases between. This CDR3 is 12 amino acids long. CDR3 coding DNA: TGTGCCAGCACTACCGGAGGCCACGAGCAGTACTTC. Its protein is CASTTGGHEQYF.

In the case of this clonotype: Compared with germline, one end of the junction differs, possibly owing to a read error. V usage is TRBV11-3 and J usage is TRBJ2-3; 10 bases align to TRBD2. This CDR3 is 15 amino acids long. Looked up from germline, CDR1 is SGHNT and CDR2 is YENEEA. In DNA form, the CDR3 reads TGTGCCAGCAGTTCCACTAGCGGGGCCAGAGATACGCAGGATTTT. Protein sequence: CASSSTSGARDTQDF.

This clonotype was detected many times. J is TRBJ2-3 and V is TRBV7-2, with 15 bases fitting TRBD2. The germline V gene encodes CDR1 SGHTA and CDR2 FQGNSA. CDR3 length: 18 residues. The V segment lost 5 bases and the J segment 3 bases; nucleotides outside the gene matches: 9. CDR3: CASSQGLAGGYRTDTQYF. CDR3 sequence (DNA): TGTGCCAGCAGCCAGGGACTAGCGGGAGGATACAGGACAGATACGCAGTATTTT.

Ten or more counts support this clonotype. V and J are TRBV6-1 and TRBJ2-7, with 13 bases matching TRBD2. Trimming at V came to 6 bases and at J to 7 bases, leaving 6 bases not matched to a gene. The germline V gene encodes CDR1 MNHNS and CDR2 SASEGT. The CDR3 length is 14 residues. The CDR3 loop is CASRGTSGAVEQYF. DNA of the CDR3: TGTGCCAGCAGAGGGACTAGCGGGGCGGTTGAGCAGTACTTC.

This clonotype was seen a handful of times. This chain links TRBV20-1 with TRBJ1-3; D unclear. This CDR3 is 14 amino acids long. V lost 0 bases to trimming and J lost 3 bases, with 9 bases between them. Per germline, CDR1 DFQATT and CDR2 SNEGSKA (reference sequence). The CDR3 spells CSARDGSHGNTIYF. In DNA form, the CDR3 reads TGCAGTGCTAGAGACGGCAGCCATGGAAACACCATATATTTT.

V and J are TRBV4-1 and TRBJ1-2, with a tentative D call TRBD1 (5 bases). CDR1 is MGHRA and CDR2 is YSYEKL in the germline V gene. This CDR3 has 15 residues. The V and J ends lost 2 bases and 4 bases respectively, with 14 bases between them. Here the CDR3 reads CASSQYDRQLYGYTF. The CDR3 DNA follows: TGCGCCAGCAGCCAATACGATCGACAGCTCTATGGCTACACCTTC.